The next 27 T cell receptor beta chains were all read from a single sample in a study of vaccination and CD4 T cells after COVID-19. CD4+ T cells that had been cultured provided DNA sequenced with the Oncomine TCR Beta short-read assay. TCRdb re-called the PCR reads through MiXCR, storing one row per CDR3 protein. The repertoire holds roughly 17,000 distinct CDR3 sequences, around 70% seen once, with around 15% in the top ten. Their antigens remain unidentified. Treatment specified: roughly 11-day PBMC culture with coronavirus spike peptide pools or control peptides (ViraFEST assay). The sequenced material came from CD4+ T cells from blood, cultured in vitro. The source of these receptors is a human donor who had recovered from COVID-19.

V gene TRBV11-2 combines with J gene TRBJ1-6; D call uncertain. The CDR3 totals 12 residues. Trimming pared 5 bases from V and 6 bases from J, leaving 5 bases between. CDR1 is SGHAT and CDR2 is FQNNGV in the germline V gene. The CDR3 is CASSRPNSPLHF. CDR3 sequence (DNA): TGTGCCAGCAGCCGCCCTAATTCACCCCTCCACTTT.

The chain is built from TRBV25-1 and TRBJ2-5; TRBD2 might be the D (7 bases). Looked up from germline, CDR1 is MGHDK and CDR2 is SYGVNS. Trimming took off 7 bases at V and 4 bases at J, with 16 bases between the two ends. CDR3 length equals 14 residues. The CDR3 sequence: CASTLGGVGETQYF. For the CDR3, the DNA is TGTGCCAGCACCCTAGGGGGGGTTGGAGAGACCCAGTACTTC.

V and J are TRBV19 and TRBJ2-1, with D unresolved. V lost 5 bases, J lost 0 bases, and 11 bases lay in between. This CDR3 is built from 15 residues. The V gene's germline CDR1 is LNHDA and CDR2 SQIVND (reference sequence). In DNA form, the CDR3 reads TGTGCCAGTAGTCTTGGCAGGAGCTCCTACAATGAGCAGTTCTTC. Protein: CASSLGRSSYNEQFF.

V usage is TRBV20-1 and J usage is TRBJ2-2; D possibly corresponds to TRBD2 (5 bases). The V and J ends lost 3 bases and 7 bases respectively, with 15 bases between them. CDR3 length equals 14 residues. Germline lookup yields CDR1 DFQATT and CDR2 SNEGSKA (reference sequence). CDR3 residues: CSARVVAFSGELFF. The CDR3 nucleotides are TGCAGTGCTAGGGTCGTAGCGTTTAGCGGGGAGCTGTTTTTT.

The chain uses TRBV7-9 and TRBJ2-1, with D perhaps TRBD1 or TRBD2 (6 bases each). Germline assignment: CDR1 SEHNR and CDR2 FQNEAQ (reference sequence). With 1 base removed from V and 7 bases from J, the gap between germline ends came to 14 bases. The CDR3 loop spans 15 amino acids. The CDR3 region has the DNA TGTGCCAGCAGCTTAGTCTCCCAGGGGACTAATGAGCAGTTCTTC. Protein product: CASSLVSQGTNEQFF.

The chain has TRBV20-1 and TRBJ2-7; 10 bases are shared with TRBD1. This CDR3 is 13 amino acids long. The germline V gene encodes CDR1 DFQATT and CDR2 SNEGSKA (reference sequence). Trimming at V came to 6 bases and at J to 7 bases, leaving 9 bases not matched to a gene. As DNA, the CDR3 is TGCAGTGCCCCGTCGGGGACAGGGGTGGAGCAGTACTTC. This sequence encodes CSAPSGTGVEQYF.

This clonotype was detected a few times. V is TRBV7-2 and J is TRBJ1-1; 7 bases are a match to TRBD1. Germline-derived CDR1 and CDR2 are SGHTA and FQGNSA. Trimming took 2 bases from V and 3 from J; bases not matched to a gene: 0. This CDR3 contains 13 residues. Here the CDR3 reads CASSLTGDTEAFF. CDR3 in DNA: TGTGCCAGCAGCTTAACAGGGGACACTGAAGCTTTCTTT.

The V and J genes are TRBV2 and TRBJ2-3; 10 bases are shared with TRBD2. The ends lost 8 bases at V and 5 bases at J; junction bases unmatched: 10. Looked up from germline, CDR1 is SNHLY and CDR2 is FYNNEI. This CDR3 contains 15 residues. The DNA of the CDR3 is TGTGCCAGCGCGGCTAGCGGGGGTCGGGGAGATACGCAGTATTTT. Protein: CASAASGGRGDTQYF.

This clonotype showed up just a few times. The chain couples TRBV19 to TRBJ1-1; the match to TRBD1 covers 8 bases. V lost 0 bases, J lost 7 bases, and 10 bases stayed unmatched. The CDR3 extends over 16 amino acids. Looked up from germline, CDR1 is LNHDA and CDR2 is SQIVND (reference sequence). The CDR3 bases are TGTGCCAGTAGTATAGATCGGACAGGGTCGAGGAGTGAAGCTTTCTTT. Translated, it gives CASSIDRTGSRSEAFF.

This clonotype is a singleton in its sample. V usage is TRBV19 and J usage is TRBJ1-5; D gene ambiguous. Germline V gene sequence: CDR1 LNHDA, CDR2 SQIVND (reference sequence). The CDR3 has 12 amino acids. V was clipped by 5 bases and J by 5 bases, with 7 bases between them. The CDR3 nucleotides read TGTGCCAGTAGTTTTCTAGATCAGCCCCAGCATTTT. It specifies CASSFLDQPQHF.

The chain employs TRBV10-1 and TRBJ1-1; perhaps TRBD1 as D (5 bases). With 6 bases removed from V and 0 bases from J, the gap between germline ends came to 8 bases. Germline values: CDR1 WNHNN, CDR2 SYGVQD (reference sequence). CDR3 size: 13 residues. The CDR3 here is CASRSGMNTEAFF. Written as DNA, the CDR3 is TGCGCCAGCAGGTCAGGGATGAACACTGAAGCTTTCTTT.

The genes are TRBV6-5 and TRBJ1-5; TRBD1 is a possible D gene (5 bases). The CDR3 is 16 amino acids. Trimming left V 0 bases short and J 0 bases short, with 9 bases between. CDR1 is MNHEY and CDR2 is SVGAGI in the germline V gene. The CDR3 DNA follows: TGTGCCAGCAGTTACTCAAGAGGGGATAGCAATCAGCCCCAGCATTTT. It encodes CASSYSRGDSNQPQHF.

The chain couples TRBV19 to TRBJ2-2, with D unclear. Per germline, CDR1 LNHDA and CDR2 SQIVND (reference sequence). This CDR3 is 16 amino acids long. V lost 3 bases, J lost 3 bases, and 14 bases lay in between. The DNA for the CDR3 is TGTGCCAGTAGTATTAGCCCCGGCTGGGACACCGGGGAGCTGTTTTTT. Protein: CASSISPGWDTGELFF.

This clonotype counts as medium-sized (0.01 to 0.1%). The chain couples TRBV10-3 to TRBJ2-3; no reliable D call. The CDR3 has 16 residues. V was cut by 0 bases and J by 4 bases, with 14 bases left in between. Germline CDR1 and CDR2: ENHRY and SYGVKD. The CDR3 coding sequence is TGTGCCATCAGTGAGTCGAGGTTAAACGGGTCAGATACGCAGTATTTT. This encodes CAISESRLNGSDTQYF.

The chain carries TRBV24-1 and TRBJ2-2, with TRBD2 matching 14 bases. This CDR3 contains 18 residues. Per the germline V gene, CDR1 is KGHDR and CDR2 is SFDVKD. With V trimmed by 3 bases and J by 4 bases, 6 bases remained unmatched. The chain's CDR3 is CATSDMGGTSGSTGELFF. The DNA for the CDR3 is TGTGCCACCAGTGATATGGGAGGGACTAGCGGGAGCACCGGGGAGCTGTTTTTT.

This chain connects TRBV7-2 to TRBJ2-2, with TRBD1 matching over 7 bases. The junction had 8 bases not matched to a gene; V was cut back by 1 base and J by 6 bases. The CDR3 spans 16 residues. Per germline, CDR1 SGHTA and CDR2 FQGNSA. The CDR3 spells CASSLVAGGFAGELFF. In nucleotides, the CDR3 is TGTGCCAGCAGCTTAGTGGCAGGGGGATTTGCCGGGGAGCTGTTTTTT.

This sequence joins TRBV20-1 and TRBJ1-4; D ambiguous. Germline V gives CDR1 DFQATT, CDR2 SNEGSKA (reference sequence). The CDR3 spans 17 residues. Between the trimmed V and J ends, which lost 4 bases and 6 bases, there was a span of 24 bases. The CDR3 sequence: CSAIPSLDLGGDEKLFF. DNA of the CDR3: TGCAGTGCTATCCCTAGTCTAGACCTGGGCGGGGATGAAAAACTGTTTTTT.

This sequence joins TRBV10-3 and TRBJ2-5, with 13 bases aligning to TRBD2. CDR3 size: 14 residues. After removal of 6 bases from V and 5 bases from J, the junction contained 3 bases not matched to a gene. Looked up from germline, CDR1 is ENHRY and CDR2 is SYGVKD. CDR3 sequence reads: CAISGLAGEETQYF. CDR3 nucleotides: TGTGCCATCAGCGGACTAGCGGGGGAGGAGACCCAGTACTTC.

The chain employs TRBV5-4 and TRBJ2-7; TRBD2 might be the D (6 bases). The CDR3 extends over 14 amino acids. Germline V gene data show CDR1 as SGHNT and CDR2 as YYREEE (reference sequence). V lost 3 bases and J lost 4, with 14 bases in between. In nucleotides, the CDR3 is TGTGCCAGCAGCTCCCGGGACTCCCCATACGAGCAGTACTTC. It is translated as CASSSRDSPYEQYF.

The chain uses TRBV6-4 and TRBJ2-3; D ambiguous. Germline lookup yields CDR1 MRHNA and CDR2 SNTAGT. Trimming shortened V by 6 bases and J by 2 bases, and 15 bases separated the two germline ends. This CDR3 spans 15 amino acids. CDR3 amino acids: CASSRSVGNTDTQYF. Here the CDR3 DNA reads TGTGCCAGCAGCCGCTCCGTAGGGAACACAGATACGCAGTATTTT.

The rearrangement uses TRBV19 and TRBJ1-1; D ambiguous. Per germline, CDR1 LNHDA and CDR2 SQIVND (reference sequence). CDR3 length: 14 residues. V was pared by 1 base and J by 1 base, with 7 bases between. The CDR3 DNA sequence: TGTGCCAGTAGTATAGGTCAGACGAACACTGAAGCTTTCTTT. This gives the protein CASSIGQTNTEAFF.

In its sample, this clonotype was seen a few times. V is TRBV12-1 and J is TRBJ1-2. TRBV12-1 is assigned pseudogene status. The CDR3 is 13 amino acids. CDR3 DNA sequence: TGTGCCAGCGGTTCTGCCCAGAACTATGGCTACACCTTC. Protein sequence: CASGSAQNYGYTF.

The chain combines TRBV7-9 with TRBJ2-1, with 8 bases lining up with TRBD2. CDR1 is SEHNR, CDR2 FQNEAQ, per germline (reference sequence). The J segment lost 10 bases and the V segment lost 4 bases, leaving 9 bases of the junction unmatched. The CDR3 is 14 residues long. In DNA, the CDR3 is TGTGCCAGCAGCTCCAGACTAGCGAAGGGGGAGCAGTTCTTC. As protein: CASSSRLAKGEQFF.

This rearrangement joins TRBV4-2 to TRBJ1-6; tentative D call: TRBD1 (5 bases). Germline V CDR1 and CDR2: LGHNA, YNFKEQ. The V end lost 0 bases, the J end lost 8 bases, and 14 bases lay between the germline ends. CDR3 size: 16 residues. The CDR3 region has the DNA TGTGCCAGCAGCCAAGATGGTCGCAGGGTGGATTCACCCCTCCACTTT. Amino acid sequence: CASSQDGRRVDSPLHF.

V and J are TRBV2 and TRBJ1-2; D is ambiguous. The CDR3 runs 12 residues. Germline V lookup: CDR1 SNHLY, CDR2 FYNNEI. V lost 8 bases to trimming and J lost 5 bases, with 12 bases between them. The CDR3 DNA follows: TGTGCCAGCGCGACGCGGGTTTATGGCTACACCTTC. Its translation is CASATRVYGYTF.

V gene TRBV28 combines with J gene TRBJ2-3; 9 bases fit TRBD1. V gave up 1 base and J gave up 14 bases; unmatched junction bases: 7. Germline V lookup: CDR1 MDHEN, CDR2 SYDVKM. CDR3 length equals 13 residues. DNA of the CDR3: TGTGCCAGCAGTTTATACGCCCAGGGACAGGGGTATTTT. It translates to CASSLYAQGQGYF. Supplemented by reference TRBV28 and TRBJ2-3, the full variable domain reads DVKVTQSSRYLVKRTGEKVFLECVQDMDHENMFWYRQDPGLGLRLIYFSYDVKMKEKGDIPEGYSVSREKKERFSLILESASTNQTSMYLCASSLYAQGQGYFGPGTRLTVL.

V usage is TRBV6-1 and J usage is TRBJ1-3; perhaps TRBD1 as D (6 bases). CDR3 length equals 16 residues. CDR1 and CDR2 from the germline V gene are MNHNS and SASEGT. The ends were cut back, 5 bases at V and 0 bases at J, with 14 bases in the middle. This CDR3 is CASSHRALGSGNTIYF. The CDR3 DNA reads as TGTGCCAGCAGTCACAGGGCATTGGGCTCTGGAAACACCATATATTTT.